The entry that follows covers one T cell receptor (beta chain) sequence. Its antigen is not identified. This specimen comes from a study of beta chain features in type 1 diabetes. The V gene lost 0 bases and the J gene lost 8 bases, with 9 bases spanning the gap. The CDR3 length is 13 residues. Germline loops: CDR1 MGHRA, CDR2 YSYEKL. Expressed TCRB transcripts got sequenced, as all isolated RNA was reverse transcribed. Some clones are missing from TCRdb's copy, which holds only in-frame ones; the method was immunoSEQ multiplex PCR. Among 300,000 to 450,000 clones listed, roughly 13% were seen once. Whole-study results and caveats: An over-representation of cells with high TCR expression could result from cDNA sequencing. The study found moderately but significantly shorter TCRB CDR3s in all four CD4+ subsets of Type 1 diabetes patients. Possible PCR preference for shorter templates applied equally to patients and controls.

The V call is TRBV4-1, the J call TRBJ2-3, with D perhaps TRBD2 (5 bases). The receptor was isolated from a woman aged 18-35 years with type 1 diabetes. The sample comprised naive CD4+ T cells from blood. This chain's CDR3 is CASSQDGRGTQYF. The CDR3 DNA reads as TGCGCCAGCAGCCAAGATGGCCGGGGTACGCAGTATTTT.